The 20 T cell receptor beta chains given below trace back to one sample, sequenced in a study of cytomegalovirus exposure and HLA in healthy donors. It was with 60 Vbeta and 13 Jbeta primers that the PCR ran. TCRdb's copy holds only in-frame clones and misses some; the assay was immunoSEQ multiplex PCR. Across tens of thousands of clones, the top ten clones capture less than 4.5% of the sample. Sequencing input: PBMCs. The receptor source for this set is a male donor in good health and CMV-seronegative.

This chain joins TRBV6-5 and TRBJ2-3; D possibly corresponds to TRBD1 (5 bases). The germline V and J ends were trimmed by 6 bases and 4 bases, with 14 bases remaining between them. There are 14 residues in the CDR3. Germline CDR1 reads MNHEY; CDR2 reads SVGAGI. The CDR3 loop is CASRTYTQADTQYF. CDR3 nucleotides: TGTGCCAGCAGAACCTACACACAGGCAGATACGCAGTATTTT.

The chain is built from TRBV28 and TRBJ1-2; D not resolved. Deletions cut 0 bases from V and 4 bases from J, with 9 bases between. CDR3 length: 14 residues. Germline V lookup: CDR1 MDHEN, CDR2 SYDVKM. CDR3 nucleotide sequence: TGTGCCAGCAGTTTATGGGGCAGTCCCTATGGCTACACCTTC. Translating it yields CASSLWGSPYGYTF.

The chain links TRBV6-1 to TRBJ1-1; TRBD1 might be the D (6 bases). The CDR3 spans 16 residues. Germline loops: CDR1 MNHNS, CDR2 SASEGT. Trimming removed 3 bases from V and 2 bases from J, with 16 bases in between. CDR3 sequence: CASSEHGGRVNTEAFF. The CDR3 bases are TGTGCCAGCAGTGAGCATGGGGGCAGGGTTAACACTGAAGCTTTCTTT.

The rearrangement joins TRBV7-2 to TRBJ2-1; perhaps TRBD2 as D (5 bases). Per germline, CDR1 SGHTA and CDR2 FQGNSA. CDR3 length: 15 residues. Between the trimmed V and J ends, which lost 5 bases and 2 bases, there was a span of 13 bases. The DNA of the CDR3 is TGTGCCAGCAGCCAAGGGAGAAACCCCTACAATGAGCAGTTCTTC. It translates to CASSQGRNPYNEQFF.

The gene calls are TRBV7-9 and TRBJ2-1; D gene unclear. Trimming stripped 6 bases from V and 7 bases from J, with 10 bases between. Germline assignment: CDR1 SEHNR and CDR2 FQNEAQ (reference sequence). The CDR3 is 12 residues long. The CDR3: CASRAPGNEQFF. As DNA, the CDR3 is TGTGCCAGCAGAGCACCAGGAAATGAGCAGTTCTTC.

V and J are TRBV2 and TRBJ1-2; 9 bases align to TRBD1. V was pared by 7 bases and J by 6 bases, with 9 bases of the junction left unmatched. Germline V gene sequence: CDR1 SNHLY, CDR2 FYNNEI. The CDR3 extends over 14 amino acids. The CDR3 here is CASTEGQGRNGYTF. The CDR3 bases are TGTGCCAGCACTGAGGGACAGGGCAGGAATGGCTACACCTTC. The variable domain in full, completed from reference TRBV2 and TRBJ1-2, reads EPEVTQTPSHQVTQMGQEVILRCVPISNHLYFYWYRQILGQKVEFLVSFYNNEISEKSEIFDDQFSVERPDGSNFTLKIRSTKLEDSAMYFCASTEGQGRNGYTFGSGTRLTVV.

The chain recombines TRBV28 with TRBJ1-1; D is possibly TRBD1 (5 bases). The germline V gene encodes CDR1 MDHEN and CDR2 SYDVKM. V was shortened by 5 bases and J by 7 bases, with 11 bases between the two germline ends. The CDR3 has 12 amino acids. CDR3 sequence: CASSLSGGEAFF. CDR3 nucleotide sequence: TGTGCCAGCAGTCTTTCGGGGGGTGAAGCTTTCTTT.

This chain joins TRBV7-2 and TRBJ2-7; perhaps TRBD2 as D (5 bases). Trimming pared 1 base from V and 7 bases from J, leaving 17 bases between. Looked up from germline, CDR1 is SGHTA and CDR2 is FQGNSA. The CDR3 is 15 residues long. CDR3 nucleotides: TGTGCCAGCAGCTTAGGTAGCGCCACCGCCTCGGAGCAGTACTTC. It specifies CASSLGSATASEQYF.

CDR3 region: CASSVVGGDTEAFF. CDR3 DNA: TGTGCCAGCAGCGTAGTTGGGGGGGACACTGAAGCTTTCTTT. V is TRBV9 and J is TRBJ1-1; D may be TRBD1 (5 bases). CDR1 SGDLS and CDR2 YYNGEE come from the germline V gene. This CDR3 contains 14 residues. The V end lost 0 bases, the J end lost 3 bases, and 9 bases lay between the germline ends. The whole variable domain, filled in from reference TRBV9 and TRBJ1-1, reads DSGVTQTPKHLITATGQRVTLRCSPRSGDLSVYWYQQSLDQGLQFLIQYYNGEERAKGNILERFSAQQFPDLHSELNLSSLELGDSALYFCASSVVGGDTEAFFGQGTRLTVV.

The rearrangement links TRBV5-1 to TRBJ1-2; 8 bases align to TRBD1. V was clipped by 0 bases and J by 4 bases; unmatched bases: 8. Germline CDR1 and CDR2: SGHRS and YFSETQ. The CDR3 spans 16 residues. The DNA for the CDR3 is TGCGCCAGCAGCTTGGGGCTAGGGCAGGGGGCCTATGGCTACACCTTC. Residues: CASSLGLGQGAYGYTF.

This chain uses TRBV10-3 with TRBJ1-1, with a weak D call TRBD1 (6 bases). The CDR3 extends over 12 amino acids. V was trimmed by 9 bases and J by 0 bases, leaving 8 bases between them. The V gene's germline CDR1 is ENHRY and CDR2 SYGVKD. The CDR3 loop is CAIGTLNTEAFF. Here the CDR3 DNA reads TGTGCCATAGGGACATTGAACACTGAAGCTTTCTTT.

The chain employs TRBV28 and TRBJ2-7; 7 positions match TRBD1. Germline V gene sequence: CDR1 MDHEN, CDR2 SYDVKM. This CDR3 spans 15 amino acids. V gave up 7 bases and J gave up 4 bases; unmatched junction bases: 13. The CDR3 DNA follows: TGTGCCAGCATGTTCAACAGGGGTCTAAGGTACGAGCAGTACTTC. Protein sequence: CASMFNRGLRYEQYF.

The chain links TRBV7-2 to TRBJ1-2; a weak D match, TRBD1 (6 bases). Germline V gene lookup returns CDR1 SGHTA and CDR2 FQGNSA. The V and J ends lost 2 bases and 8 bases respectively, with 21 bases between them. The CDR3 length is 16 residues. In nucleotides, the CDR3 is TGTGCCAGCAGCTTACAGCTGATAGGGCAGGGGAAGGGCTACACCTTC. It codes for CASSLQLIGQGKGYTF. The whole variable domain, filled in from reference TRBV7-2 and TRBJ1-2, reads GAGVSQSPSNKVTEKGKDVELRCDPISGHTALYWYRQSLGQGLEFLIYFQGNSAPDKSGLPSDRFSAERTGGSVSTLTIQRTQQEDSAVYLCASSLQLIGQGKGYTFGSGTRLTVV.

The chain recombines TRBV27 with TRBJ2-1; D may be TRBD2 (6 bases). Germline loops: CDR1 MNHEY, CDR2 SMNVEV (reference sequence). The CDR3 contains 13 residues. The V and J ends lost 6 bases and 6 bases respectively, with 12 bases between them. CDR3 amino acids: CASSPRRGNEQFF. CDR3 DNA sequence: TGTGCCAGCAGCCCCCGGAGGGGCAATGAGCAGTTCTTC.

Note on this clone: The junction departs from the called germline gene at one end, perhaps through a read error. The chain has TRBV11-3 and TRBJ1-1, with D possibly matching TRBD1 (6 bases). The CDR3 loop spans 13 amino acids. The germline V gene has CDR1 SGHNT and CDR2 YENEEA. The CDR3 DNA is TGTGCCAGCAGCTTACGCGGGGGCACTGAAGATTTCTTT. It encodes CASSLRGGTEDFF.

The chain links TRBV11-2 to TRBJ2-3; 8 bases line up with TRBD2. Per the germline V gene, CDR1 is SGHAT and CDR2 is FQNNGV. V trimming: 1 base; J trimming: 1 base; junction bases outside the gene matches: 4. The CDR3 runs to 16 residues. This CDR3 reads CASSLGAGVRTDTQYF. In nucleotides, the CDR3 is TGTGCCAGCAGCTTAGGAGCGGGGGTTCGCACAGATACGCAGTATTTT.

The chain recombines TRBV6-5 with TRBJ2-7; a possible D gene is TRBD1 (6 bases). Germline V gives CDR1 MNHEY, CDR2 SVGAGI. V was shortened by 0 bases and J by 2 bases, with 14 bases between the two germline ends. The CDR3 runs to 16 residues. The CDR3 reads CASSYSKGWGPYEQYF. The CDR3 DNA follows: TGTGCCAGCAGTTACTCGAAGGGCTGGGGGCCCTACGAGCAGTACTTC.

The rearrangement uses TRBV12-2 and TRBJ2-7; the D call of TRBD1 is as the table states it, not checked on the DNA. TRBV12-2 is a known pseudogene. The CDR3 is made up of 15 amino acids. CDR3 amino acids: CASRFLRDSTGEQYF. CDR3 DNA sequence: TGTGCAAGTCGCTTTCTTCGGGACAGTACCGGCGAGCAGTACTTC.

This sequence joins TRBV2 and TRBJ2-3; D gene unclear. CDR1 is SNHLY, CDR2 FYNNEI, per germline. Trimming cost V 6 bases and J 5 bases, with 15 bases left between them. CDR3 length: 14 amino acids. CDR3: CASRAGRSGDTQYF. As DNA, the CDR3 is TGTGCCAGCAGAGCAGGCCGTTCAGGAGATACGCAGTATTTT.

The chain combines TRBV18 with TRBJ2-5, with D possibly TRBD1 on 5 matching bases. CDR1 and CDR2 (germline): KGHSH, LQKENI. The CDR3 totals 14 residues. Trimming removed 2 bases from V and 2 bases from J, with 9 bases in between. CDR3 residues: CASSPVTEQETQYF. CDR3 sequence (DNA): TGTGCCAGCTCACCAGTGACAGAACAAGAGACCCAGTACTTC.